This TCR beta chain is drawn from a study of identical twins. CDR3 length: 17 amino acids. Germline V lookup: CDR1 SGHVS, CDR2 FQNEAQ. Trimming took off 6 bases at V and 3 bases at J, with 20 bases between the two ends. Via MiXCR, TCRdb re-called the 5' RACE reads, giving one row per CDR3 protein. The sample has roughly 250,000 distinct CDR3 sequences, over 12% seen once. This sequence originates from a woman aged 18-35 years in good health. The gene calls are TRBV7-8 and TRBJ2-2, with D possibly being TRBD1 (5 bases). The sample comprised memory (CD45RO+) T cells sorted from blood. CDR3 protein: CASRYTIGAADTGELFF. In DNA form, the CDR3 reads TGTGCCAGCAGGTATACTATTGGGGCGGCGGACACCGGGGAGCTGTTTTTT.